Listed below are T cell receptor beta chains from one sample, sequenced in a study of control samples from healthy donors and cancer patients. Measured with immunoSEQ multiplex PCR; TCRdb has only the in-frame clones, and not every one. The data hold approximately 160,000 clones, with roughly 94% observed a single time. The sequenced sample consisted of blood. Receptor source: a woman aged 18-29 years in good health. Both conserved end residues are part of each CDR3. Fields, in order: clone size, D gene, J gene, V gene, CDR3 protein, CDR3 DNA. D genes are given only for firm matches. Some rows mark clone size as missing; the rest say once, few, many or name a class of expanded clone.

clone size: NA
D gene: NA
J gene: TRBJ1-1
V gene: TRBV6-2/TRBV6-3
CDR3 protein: CASSRFGTGNTEAFF
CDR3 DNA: TGTGCCAGCAGTCGATTCGGGACGGGGAACACTGAAGCTTTCTTT

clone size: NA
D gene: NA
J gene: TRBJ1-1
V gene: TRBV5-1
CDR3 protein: CASSLAMGGTEAFF
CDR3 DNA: TGCGCCAGCAGCTTGGCAATGGGGGGCACTGAAGCTTTCTTT

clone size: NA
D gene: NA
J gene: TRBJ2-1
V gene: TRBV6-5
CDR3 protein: CASSLYRNNEQFF
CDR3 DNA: TGTGCCAGCAGCCTTTACAGGAACAATGAGCAGTTCTTC

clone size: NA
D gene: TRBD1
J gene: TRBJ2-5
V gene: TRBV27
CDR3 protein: CASSLLTGQETQYF
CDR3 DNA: TGTGCCAGCAGTTTACTGACAGGGCAAGAGACCCAGTACTTC

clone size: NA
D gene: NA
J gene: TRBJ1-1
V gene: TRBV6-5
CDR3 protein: CASSYLTSDTEAFF
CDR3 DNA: TGTGCCAGCAGTTACCTTACATCCGACACTGAAGCTTTCTTT

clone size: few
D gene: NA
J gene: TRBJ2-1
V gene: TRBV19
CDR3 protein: CASSIADNWNEQFF
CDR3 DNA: TGTGCCAGTAGTATCGCGGACAACTGGAATGAGCAGTTCTTC

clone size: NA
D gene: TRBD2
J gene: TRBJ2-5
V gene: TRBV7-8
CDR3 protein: CASSRLAGGAEETQYF
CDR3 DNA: TGTGCCAGCAGCAGACTAGCGGGGGGGGCGGAAGAGACCCAGTACTTC

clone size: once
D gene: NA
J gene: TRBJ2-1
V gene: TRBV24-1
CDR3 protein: CATSDSLRDLPPFF
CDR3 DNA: TGTGCCACCAGTGATTCTCTCCGGGACTTGCCCCCGTTCTTC

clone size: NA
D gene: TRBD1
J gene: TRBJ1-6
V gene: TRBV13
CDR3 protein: CASSYYLGGQGGSPLHF
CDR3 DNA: TGTGCCAGCAGCTACTACCTCGGGGGACAGGGTGGTTCACCCCTCCACTTT

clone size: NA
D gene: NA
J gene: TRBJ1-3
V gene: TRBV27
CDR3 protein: CASSPSTSGNTIYF
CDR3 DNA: TGTGCCAGCAGTCCCAGTACCTCTGGAAACACCATATATTTT

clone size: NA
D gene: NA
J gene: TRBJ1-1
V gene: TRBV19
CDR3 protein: CASSALDPESEAFF
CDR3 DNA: TGTGCCAGTAGTGCCTTGGATCCCGAGAGTGAAGCTTTCTTT

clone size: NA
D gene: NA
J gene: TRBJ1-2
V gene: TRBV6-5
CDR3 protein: CASSPGDLRGYTF
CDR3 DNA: TGTGCCAGCAGTCCCGGGGACCTCCGCGGCTACACCTTC

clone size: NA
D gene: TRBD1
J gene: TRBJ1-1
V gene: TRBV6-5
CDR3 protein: CASRGAGQGTEAFF
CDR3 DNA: TGTGCCAGCAGGGGGGCGGGACAGGGAACTGAAGCTTTCTTT

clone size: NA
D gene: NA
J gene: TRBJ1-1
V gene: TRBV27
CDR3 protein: CASSRWTEAFF
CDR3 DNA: TGTGCCAGCAGTAGGTGGACTGAAGCTTTCTTT

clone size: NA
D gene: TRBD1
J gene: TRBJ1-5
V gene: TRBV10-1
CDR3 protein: CATSQGARDQPQHF
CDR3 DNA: TGCGCCACCTCACAGGGGGCCCGGGATCAGCCCCAGCATTTT

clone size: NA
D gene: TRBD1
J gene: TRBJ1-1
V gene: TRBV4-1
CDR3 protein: CASSQDWDRGRTEAFF
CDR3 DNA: TGCGCCAGCAGCCAAGATTGGGACAGGGGACGGACTGAAGCTTTCTTT

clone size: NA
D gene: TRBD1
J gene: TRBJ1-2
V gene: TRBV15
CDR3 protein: CATSYRGRVVDGYTF
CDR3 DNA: TGTGCCACCAGTTACAGGGGGCGGGTAGTAGATGGCTACACCTTC

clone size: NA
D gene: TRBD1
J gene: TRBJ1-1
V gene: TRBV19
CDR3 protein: CASTRRGTANTEAFF
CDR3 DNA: TGTGCCAGTACCCGAAGGGGGACAGCGAACACTGAAGCTTTCTTT

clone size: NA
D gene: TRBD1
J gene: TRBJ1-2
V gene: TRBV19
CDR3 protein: CASSILAGGNYGYTF
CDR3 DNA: TGTGCCAGTAGTATACTGGCAGGGGGAAACTATGGCTACACCTTC

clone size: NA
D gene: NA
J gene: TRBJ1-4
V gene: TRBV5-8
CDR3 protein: CASSLGTGAGATNEKLFF
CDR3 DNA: TGTGCCAGCAGCTTGGGTACTGGGGCAGGTGCAACTAATGAAAAACTGTTTTTT

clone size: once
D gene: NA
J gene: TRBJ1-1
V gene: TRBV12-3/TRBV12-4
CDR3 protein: CASSLSGRTEAFF
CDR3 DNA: TGTGCCAGCAGTTTATCCGGACGCACTGAAGCTTTCTTT

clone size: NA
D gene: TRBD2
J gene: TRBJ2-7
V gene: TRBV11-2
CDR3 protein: CASSSRLAGGWQYF
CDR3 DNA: TGTGCCAGCAGCTCCCGACTAGCGGGGGGATGGCAGTACTTC

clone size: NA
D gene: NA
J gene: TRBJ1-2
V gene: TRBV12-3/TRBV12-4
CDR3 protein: CASSPQTYGYTF
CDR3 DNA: TGTGCCAGCAGTCCCCAGACCTATGGCTACACCTTC

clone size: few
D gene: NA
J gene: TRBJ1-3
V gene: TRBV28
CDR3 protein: CASSTTGKVAGNTIYF
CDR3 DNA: TGTGCCAGCAGCACGACGGGGAAGGTTGCCGGAAACACCATATATTTT

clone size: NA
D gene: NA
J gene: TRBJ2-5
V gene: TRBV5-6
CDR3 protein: CASSRPPAAQYF
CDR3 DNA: TGTGCCAGCAGCCGCCCTCCGGCGGCCCAGTACTTC

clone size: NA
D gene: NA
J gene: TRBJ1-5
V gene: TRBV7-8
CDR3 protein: CASRGRAGNQPQHF
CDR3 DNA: TGTGCCAGCAGGGGGAGGGCGGGGAATCAGCCCCAGCATTTT

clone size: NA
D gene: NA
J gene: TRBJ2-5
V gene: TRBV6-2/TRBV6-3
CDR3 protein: CASSYGGGRGHETQYF
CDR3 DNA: TGTGCCAGCAGTTACGGTGGTGGACGCGGGCACGAGACCCAGTACTTC

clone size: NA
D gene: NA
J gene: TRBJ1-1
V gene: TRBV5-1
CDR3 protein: CASSQLAGNTEAFF
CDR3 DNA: TGCGCCAGCAGCCAACTCGCGGGGAACACTGAAGCTTTCTTT

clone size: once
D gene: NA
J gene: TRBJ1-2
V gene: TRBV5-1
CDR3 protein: CASAGEAGGRGGGYTF
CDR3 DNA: TGCGCCAGCGCCGGAGAGGCTGGAGGGCGAGGTGGTGGCTACACCTTC

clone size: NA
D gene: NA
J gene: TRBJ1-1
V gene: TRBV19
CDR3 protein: CASRPLDKPGWSPSRRAEAFF
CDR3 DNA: TGTGCCAGTAGGCCGCTCGACAAACCCGGTTGGTCTCCCTCGAGGCGCGCTGAAGCTTTCTTT

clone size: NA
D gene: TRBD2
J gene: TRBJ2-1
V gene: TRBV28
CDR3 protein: CASSLGGLAGGYNEQFF
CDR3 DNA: TGTGCCAGCAGTTTAGGTGGACTAGCGGGAGGCTACAATGAGCAGTTCTTC

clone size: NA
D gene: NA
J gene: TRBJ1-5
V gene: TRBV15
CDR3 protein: CATSRDLSGPRGSNQPQHF
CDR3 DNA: TGTGCCACCAGCAGAGATTTGTCGGGGCCCCGAGGGAGCAATCAGCCCCAGCATTTT

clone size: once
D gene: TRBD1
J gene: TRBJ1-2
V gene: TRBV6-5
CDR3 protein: CASSPDRDGYTF
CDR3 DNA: TGTGCCAGCAGTCCGGACAGGGATGGCTACACCTTC

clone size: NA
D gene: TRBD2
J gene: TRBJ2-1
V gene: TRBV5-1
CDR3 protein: CASSLGGGPYNEQFF
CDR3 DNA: TGCGCCAGCAGCTTGGGCGGGGGGCCCTACAATGAGCAGTTCTTC

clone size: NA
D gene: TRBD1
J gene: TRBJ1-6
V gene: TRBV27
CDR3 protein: CASSFLSTGESPLHF
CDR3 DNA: TGTGCCAGCAGTTTCCTGTCCACAGGGGAATCACCCCTCCACTTT

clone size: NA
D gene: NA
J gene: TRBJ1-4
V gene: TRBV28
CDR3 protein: CASYHVDNEKLFF
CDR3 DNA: TGTGCCAGCTATCACGTGGACAATGAAAAACTGTTTTTT

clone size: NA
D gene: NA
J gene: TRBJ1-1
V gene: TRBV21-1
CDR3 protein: CASSNQKRGEVGTEAFF
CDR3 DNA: TGTGCCAGCAGCAATCAGAAGAGGGGGGAAGTGGGCACTGAAGCTTTCTTT

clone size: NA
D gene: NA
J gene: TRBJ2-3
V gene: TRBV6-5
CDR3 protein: CASRIAEVTDTQYF
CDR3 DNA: TGTGCCAGCAGGATAGCGGAGGTAACAGATACGCAGTATTTT

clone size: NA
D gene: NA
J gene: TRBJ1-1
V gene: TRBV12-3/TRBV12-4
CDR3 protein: CASSQTRDTEAFF
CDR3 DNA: TGTGCCAGCAGCCAAACCCGAGACACTGAAGCTTTCTTT

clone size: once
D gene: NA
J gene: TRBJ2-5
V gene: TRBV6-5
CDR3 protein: CASSYSVGNQETQYF
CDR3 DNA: TGTGCCAGCAGTTACTCGGTGGGGAACCAAGAGACCCAGTACTTC

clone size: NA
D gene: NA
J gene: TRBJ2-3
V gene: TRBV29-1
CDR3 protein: CSAGNVDTDTQYF
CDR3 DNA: TGCAGCGCGGGGAACGTAGACACAGATACGCAGTATTTT

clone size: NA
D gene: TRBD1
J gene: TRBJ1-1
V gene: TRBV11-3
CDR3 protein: CASSLASGQGGTEAFF
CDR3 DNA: TGTGCCAGCAGCTTAGCCAGCGGACAGGGTGGAACTGAAGCTTTCTTT

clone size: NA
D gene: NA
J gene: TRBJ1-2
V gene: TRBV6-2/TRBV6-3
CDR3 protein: CASSSVPPRYGYTF
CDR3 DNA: TGTGCCAGCAGTTCGGTCCCCCCGCGCTATGGCTACACCTTC

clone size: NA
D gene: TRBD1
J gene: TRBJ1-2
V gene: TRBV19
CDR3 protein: CASTDWRQGHYYGYTF
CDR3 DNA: TGTGCCAGTACCGACTGGAGACAGGGGCACTACTATGGCTACACCTTC

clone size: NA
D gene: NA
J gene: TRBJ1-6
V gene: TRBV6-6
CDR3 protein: CASSPSGGSRSPLHF
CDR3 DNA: TGTGCCAGCAGCCCCTCGGGGGGCAGCAGGTCACCCCTCCACTTT

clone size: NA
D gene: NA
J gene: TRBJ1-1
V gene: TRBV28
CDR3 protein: CASIRRSENTEAFF
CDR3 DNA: TGTGCCAGCATCCGACGGTCAGAGAACACTGAAGCTTTCTTT

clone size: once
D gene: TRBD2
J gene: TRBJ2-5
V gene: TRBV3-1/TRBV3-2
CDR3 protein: CAASGGKQETQYF
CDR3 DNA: TGTGCCGCCAGCGGGGGCAAACAAGAGACCCAGTACTTC

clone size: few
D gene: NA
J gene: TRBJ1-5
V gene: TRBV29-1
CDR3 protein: CSVGRDSNQPQHF
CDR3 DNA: TGCAGCGTAGGCAGGGATAGCAATCAGCCCCAGCATTTT

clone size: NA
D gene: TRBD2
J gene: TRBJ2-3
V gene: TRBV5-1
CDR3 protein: CASSQPRGRAGPTDTQYF
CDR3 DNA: TGCGCCAGCAGCCAGCCCCGGGGGAGAGCGGGACCCACAGATACGCAGTATTTT